The 2 T cell receptor beta chains below were found in one sample sequenced in a study of blood T cell repertoires in COVID-19 (dated by TCRdb to 2020 to 2021). Library preparation was by the immunoSEQ multiplex PCR assay. This immuneACCESS table, as held by TCRdb, lists in-frame sequences with V and J called but not all clones. Of the missing ones, under half trace to an unresolved V gene in checked studies; the others have no known cause. The table for this sample lists 200,000 to 250,000 clones; about 88% of them were counted only once. Together, the top ten hold roughly 2.8% of the sample. Sequencing was done on a sample of peripheral blood. The receptors originated from a man over 45 who had recovered from COVID-19.

The genes are TRBV5-1 and TRBJ2-7; tentatively, D is TRBD1 (6 bases). V lost 4 bases and J 5 bases, leaving 16 bases between the germline ends. CDR3 length equals 14 residues. Germline CDR1 and CDR2: SGHRS and YFSETQ. The CDR3 bases are TGCGCCAGCAGCGTCCCAGAAAACAGGGACGAGCAGTACTTC. As protein: CASSVPENRDEQYF.

The chain links TRBV5-1 to TRBJ2-5, with TRBD1 identical over 10 bases. Trimming removed 5 bases from V and 5 bases from J; junction bases left unmatched: 6. This CDR3 has 14 residues. Per germline, CDR1 SGHRS and CDR2 YFSETQ. The CDR3 DNA follows: TGCGCCAGCAGGACCGGGACAGGGGTGGAGACCCAGTACTTC. Its translation: CASRTGTGVETQYF.